The clone carrying this T cell receptor (beta chain) came up many times. The target antigen is unknown. Study-level results: Tumor memory CD4+ T cell TCR gene usage was found to cluster with blood and lymph node memory CD4+ cells and with lymph node naive CD4+ cells.

The germline V and J ends were trimmed by 0 bases and 6 bases, with 7 bases remaining between them. From germline, CDR1 is SGHRS and CDR2 YFSETQ. This CDR3 contains 14 residues. Constant-region reverse primers amplified full-length variable regions, followed by semi-nested Nested Universal Primer A PCR. TCRdb used MiXCR to reprocess the 5' RACE reads, holding one entry per CDR3 protein. Of tens of thousands of distinct CDR3 sequences listed, around 24% are singletons. The sorted Tregs were CD4+CD25+CD127-/low cells. V gene TRBV5-1 combines with J gene TRBJ1-6; D remains unclear. Sequenced sample: tumor-infiltrating Tregs sorted from the breast tumor. The TCR was taken from a female donor with breast cancer. The CDR3 spells CASSLGTTNSPLHF. The CDR3 DNA follows: TGCGCCAGCAGCTTGGGAACAACTAATTCACCCCTCCACTTT.